One sample yielded the 5 T cell receptor beta chains listed below, sequenced in a study of shared clonotypes between healthy human individuals. Data came from immunoSEQ multiplex PCR; TCRdb stores just in-frame clones and leaves some out. The sample has about 2.1 million clones; about 93% are singletons. Naive CD8 cells lacked CD45RO, underwent positive selection for CCR7 and left out terminally differentiated effector memory CD45RA+ cells. Source material: naive CD8+ T cells from PBMCs. The receptor source for this set is a man younger than 35 in good health. Some clones in this sample may be carry-over from other donors' samples.

The chain employs TRBV6-1 and TRBJ2-7; a possible D gene is TRBD2 (6 bases). This CDR3 contains 12 residues. The V end lost 6 bases, the J end lost 4 bases, and 10 bases lay between the germline ends. Germline CDR1 and CDR2: MNHNS and SASEGT. CDR3 protein: CASSWGLYEQYF. The CDR3, as DNA: TGTGCCAGCAGCTGGGGACTTTACGAGCAGTACTTC.

The gene calls are TRBV4-1 and TRBJ1-1; TRBD1 might be the D (6 bases). Deletions cut 2 bases from V and 4 bases from J, with 11 bases between. CDR3 length equals 14 residues. The germline gives CDR1 MGHRA, CDR2 YSYEKL. CDR3 nucleotides: TGCGCCAGCAGCCAAAGCCAGGGGACCACTGAAGCTTTCTTT. It codes for CASSQSQGTTEAFF.

Only one count was recorded for this clone. V gene TRBV2 combines with J gene TRBJ2-1; 8 nucleotides align to TRBD2. V lost 7 bases, J lost 6 bases, and 11 bases stayed unmatched. CDR1 and CDR2 (germline): SNHLY, FYNNEI. This CDR3 contains 15 residues. The CDR3 loop is CASTPWAGGGNEQFF. The CDR3 DNA reads as TGTGCCAGCACCCCCTGGGCGGGAGGAGGCAATGAGCAGTTCTTC.

The V and J genes are TRBV27 and TRBJ1-1, with D possibly TRBD1 on 5 matching bases. In germline, CDR1 is MNHEY, CDR2 SMNVEV (reference sequence). The V end lost 5 bases, the J end lost 3 bases, and 16 bases lay between the germline ends. This CDR3 region has 15 residues. In DNA, the CDR3 is TGTGCCAGCAGTGGGGCCCGGGAGCGAGACACTGAAGCTTTCTTT. Protein: CASSGARERDTEAFF.

Note on this clone: Other nucleotide sequences in the sample specify the same CDR3. CDR3 sequence reads: CASSSGGGYEQYF. CDR3 DNA: TGTGCCAGCAGCTCCGGGGGGGGCTACGAGCAGTACTTC. V is TRBV9 and J is TRBJ2-7; 8 nucleotides match TRBD2. CDR3 length: 13 amino acids. The germline gives CDR1 SGDLS, CDR2 YYNGEE. V was pared by 4 bases and J by 3 bases, with 3 bases of the junction left unmatched. The variable domain in full, with the rest retrieved from reference TRBV9 and TRBJ2-7, is DSGVTQTPKHLITATGQRVTLRCSPRSGDLSVYWYQQSLDQGLQFLIQYYNGEERAKGNILERFSAQQFPDLHSELNLSSLELGDSALYFCASSSGGGYEQYFGPGTRLTVT.